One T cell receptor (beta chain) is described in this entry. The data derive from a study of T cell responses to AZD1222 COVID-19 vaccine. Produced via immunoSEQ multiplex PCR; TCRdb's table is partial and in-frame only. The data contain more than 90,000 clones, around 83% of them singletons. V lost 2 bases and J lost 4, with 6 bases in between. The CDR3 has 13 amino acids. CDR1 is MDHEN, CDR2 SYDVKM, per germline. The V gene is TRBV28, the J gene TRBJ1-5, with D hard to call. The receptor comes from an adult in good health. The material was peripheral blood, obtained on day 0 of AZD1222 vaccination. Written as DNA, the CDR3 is TGTGCCAGCAGTTTACGGCAAAATCAGCCCCAGCATTTT. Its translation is CASSLRQNQPQHF.